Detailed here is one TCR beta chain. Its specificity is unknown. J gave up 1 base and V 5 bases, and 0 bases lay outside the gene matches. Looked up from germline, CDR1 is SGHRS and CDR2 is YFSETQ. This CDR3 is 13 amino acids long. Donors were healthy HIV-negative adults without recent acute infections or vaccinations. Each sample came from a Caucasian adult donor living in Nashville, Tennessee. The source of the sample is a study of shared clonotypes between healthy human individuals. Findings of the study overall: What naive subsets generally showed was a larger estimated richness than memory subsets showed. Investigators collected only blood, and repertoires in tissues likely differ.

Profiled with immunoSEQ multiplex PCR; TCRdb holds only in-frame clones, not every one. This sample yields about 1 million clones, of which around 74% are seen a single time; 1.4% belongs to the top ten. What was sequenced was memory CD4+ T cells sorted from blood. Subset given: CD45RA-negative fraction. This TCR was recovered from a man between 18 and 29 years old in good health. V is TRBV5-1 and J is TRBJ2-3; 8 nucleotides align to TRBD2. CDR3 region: CASRTSGTDTQYF. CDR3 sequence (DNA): TGCGCCAGCAGGACTAGCGGCACAGATACGCAGTATTTT. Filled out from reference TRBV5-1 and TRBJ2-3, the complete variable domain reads KAGVTQTPRYLIKTRGQQVTLSCSPISGHRSVSWYQQTPGQGLQFLFEYFSETQRNKGNFPGRFSGRQFSNSRSEMNVSTLELGDSALYLCASRTSGTDTQYFGPGTRLTVL.